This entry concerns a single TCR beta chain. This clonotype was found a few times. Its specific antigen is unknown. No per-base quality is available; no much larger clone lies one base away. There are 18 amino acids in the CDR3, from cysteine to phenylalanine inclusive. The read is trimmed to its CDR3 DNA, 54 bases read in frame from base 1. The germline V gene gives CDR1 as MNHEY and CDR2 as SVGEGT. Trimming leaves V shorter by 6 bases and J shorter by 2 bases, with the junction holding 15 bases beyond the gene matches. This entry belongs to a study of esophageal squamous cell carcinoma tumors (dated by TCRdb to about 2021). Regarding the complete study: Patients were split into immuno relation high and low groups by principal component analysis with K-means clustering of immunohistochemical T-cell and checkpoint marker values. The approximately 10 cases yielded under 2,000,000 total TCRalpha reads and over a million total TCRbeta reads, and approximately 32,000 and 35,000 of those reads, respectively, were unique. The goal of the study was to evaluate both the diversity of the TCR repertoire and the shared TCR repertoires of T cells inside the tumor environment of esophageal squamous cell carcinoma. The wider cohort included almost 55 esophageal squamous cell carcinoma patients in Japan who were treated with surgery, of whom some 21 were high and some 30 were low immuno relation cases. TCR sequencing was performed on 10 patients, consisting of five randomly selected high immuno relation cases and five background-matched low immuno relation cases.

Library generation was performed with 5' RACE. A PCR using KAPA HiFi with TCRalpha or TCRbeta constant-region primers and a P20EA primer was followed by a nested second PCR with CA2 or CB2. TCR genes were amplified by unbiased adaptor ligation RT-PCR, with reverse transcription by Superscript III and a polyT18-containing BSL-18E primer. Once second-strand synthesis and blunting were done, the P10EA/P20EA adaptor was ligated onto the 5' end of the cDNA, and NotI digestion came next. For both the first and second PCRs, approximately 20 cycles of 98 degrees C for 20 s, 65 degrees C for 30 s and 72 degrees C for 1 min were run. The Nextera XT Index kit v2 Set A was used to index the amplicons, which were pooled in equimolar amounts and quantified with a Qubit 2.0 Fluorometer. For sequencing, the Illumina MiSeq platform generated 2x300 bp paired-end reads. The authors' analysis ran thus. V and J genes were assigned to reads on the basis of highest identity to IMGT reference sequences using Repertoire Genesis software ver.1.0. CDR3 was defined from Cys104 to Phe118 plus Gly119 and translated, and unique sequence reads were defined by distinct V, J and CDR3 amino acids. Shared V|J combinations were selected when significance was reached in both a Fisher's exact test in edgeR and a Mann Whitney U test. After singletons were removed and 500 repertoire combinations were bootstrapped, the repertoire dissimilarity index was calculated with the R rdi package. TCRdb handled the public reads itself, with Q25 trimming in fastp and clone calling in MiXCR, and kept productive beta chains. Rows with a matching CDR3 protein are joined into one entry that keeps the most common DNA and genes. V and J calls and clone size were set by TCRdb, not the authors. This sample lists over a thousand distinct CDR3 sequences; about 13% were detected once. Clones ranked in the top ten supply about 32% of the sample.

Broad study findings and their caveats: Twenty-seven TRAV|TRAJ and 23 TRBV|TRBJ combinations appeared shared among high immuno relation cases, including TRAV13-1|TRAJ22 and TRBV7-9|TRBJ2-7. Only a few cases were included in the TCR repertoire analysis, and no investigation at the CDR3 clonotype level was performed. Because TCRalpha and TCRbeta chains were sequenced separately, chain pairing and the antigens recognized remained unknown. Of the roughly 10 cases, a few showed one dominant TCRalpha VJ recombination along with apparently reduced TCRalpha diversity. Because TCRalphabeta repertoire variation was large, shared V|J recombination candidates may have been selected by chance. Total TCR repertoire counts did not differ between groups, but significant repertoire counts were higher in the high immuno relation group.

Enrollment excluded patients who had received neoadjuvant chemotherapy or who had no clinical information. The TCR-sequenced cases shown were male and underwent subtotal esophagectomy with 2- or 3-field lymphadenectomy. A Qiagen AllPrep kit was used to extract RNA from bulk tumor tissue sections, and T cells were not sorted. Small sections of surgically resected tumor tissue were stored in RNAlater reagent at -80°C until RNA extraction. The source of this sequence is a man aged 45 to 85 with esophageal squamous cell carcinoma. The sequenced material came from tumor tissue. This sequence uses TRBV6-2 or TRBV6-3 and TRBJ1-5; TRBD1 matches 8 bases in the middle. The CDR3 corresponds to CASREIGGRGRGNQPQHF. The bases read TGTGCCAGCAGAGAAATCGGCGGCAGGGGGCGAGGCAATCAGCCCCAGCATTTT.